This T cell receptor beta chain appears in the sequencing data of a study of blood T cell repertoires in COVID-19. Source study methods: Scientists estimated how many nucleated cells there were by amplifying reference gene primers. Sequencing used immunoSEQ multiplex PCR; TCRdb keeps in-frame clones, though not all of them. The DNA was the basis for D and trimming; V, J and clone size are from that table. The sample has roughly 150,000 clones, over 85% seen once. CDR3 length equals 17 residues. Deletions cut 2 bases from V and 6 bases from J, with 20 bases between. CDR1 and CDR2 from the germline V gene are SSHAT and FNYEAQ (reference sequence).

Sequencing was performed on peripheral blood. This receptor was taken from a man aged 55 to 69 with active or convalescent COVID-19. The V gene is TRBV7-7, the J gene TRBJ2-1, with D perhaps TRBD2 (5 bases). The CDR3 region has the DNA TGTGCCAGCAGCTTACGAGCTAGCTGGGGAGCAGGCAATGAGCAGTTCTTC. It specifies CASSLRASWGAGNEQFF.